Described below is a single T cell receptor (beta chain) sequence and its context. The record originates from a study of blood T cell repertoires in COVID-19. Study context: There were acute and convalescent COVID-19 samples, and they came from the United States, Italy and Spain. PBMCs, B-cell-depleted T cells, or T cells were the source of the cDNA or gDNA that made up the material.

The V gene's germline CDR1 is LNHDA and CDR2 SQIVND (reference sequence). The CDR3 is made up of 17 amino acids. The V gene end was trimmed by 3 bases and the J gene end by 5 bases; junction bases not matched to a gene: 11. Under the authors' procedure: Amplification with reference gene primers provided the estimates of nucleated cell counts. Sequencing used immunoSEQ multiplex PCR; TCRdb keeps in-frame clones, though not all of them. That table is the source of V, J and clone size, and D and trimming were worked out from the DNA. This table has about 52,000 clones, over 80% appearing once. The gene calls are TRBV19 and TRBJ1-1; 11 bases fit TRBD1. The sequenced sample was peripheral blood. This sequence was found in a man in his 70s with active COVID-19. Here the CDR3 DNA reads TGTGCCAGTAGTATCTCCCCCGGACAGGGGGCCAGTACTGAAGCTTTCTTT. Encoded protein: CASSISPGQGASTEAFF.